Listed below are T cell receptor beta chains from one sample, sequenced in a study of regulatory T cells in long-lasting Graves disease. TCRdb itself ran the multiplex PCR reads through MiXCR, one entry per CDR3 protein. The sample includes about 330,000 distinct CDR3 sequences, roughly 16% of them seen just once. These same data were also listed under a study on T cells in Graves' hyperthyroidism and ophthalmopathy.

Sequenced here: peripheral blood mononuclear cells (PBMCs), sampled at new diagnosis, from a patient treated with antithyroid drugs. The receptors originated from a woman aged 18-29 years with Graves disease. Both conserved end residues are part of each CDR3. D genes are given only for firm matches. Size is stated for part of the rows, as once, few or many counts, or as a class when the clone is expanded.

j_gene	abundance	v_gene	d_gene	CDR3nt	CDR3aa
TRBJ1-5	-	TRBV2	TRBD1	TGTGCCAGCAGTGATACAGGGGTACCTATTCCCCAGCATTTT	CASSDTGVPIPQHF
TRBJ1-1	many	TRBV3-1	TRBD1	TGTGCCAGCAGCCAAGGAACAGGGGGGTTTGTTCCCGAAGCTTTCTTT	CASSQGTGGFVPEAFF
TRBJ1-1	many	TRBV7-3	TRBD1	TGTGCCAGCAGCAATACAGGGGGCGCCATGCACACTGAAGCTTTCTTT	CASSNTGGAMHTEAFF
TRBJ1-1	many	TRBV12-3/TRBV12-4	-	TGTGCCAGCAGTACCCTGGACGGCCAAGCTTTCTTT	CASSTLDGQAFF
TRBJ2-6	few	TRBV6-2/TRBV6-3	-	TGTGCCAGCAGTTATTTACGGGTAACCTCTGGGGCCAACGTCCTGACTTTC	CASSYLRVTSGANVLTF
TRBJ2-5	many	TRBV7-6	-	TGTGCCAGCAGCTTAGGTTCTAGACCCGAGACCCAGTACTTC	CASSLGSRPETQYF
TRBJ1-1	many	TRBV2	-	TGTGCCAGCAAAACAAGCCCGAACACTGAAGCTTTCTTT	CASKTSPNTEAFF
TRBJ1-2	-	TRBV7-2	-	TGTGCCAGCAGCCCTACATTCGCCAGGAACTATGGCTACACCTTC	CASSPTFARNYGYTF
TRBJ2-7	-	TRBV10-1	TRBD1	TGCGCCAGCAGTGATGGGACAGGGGGCCGAGGCGAGCAGTACTTC	CASSDGTGGRGEQYF
TRBJ2-1	many	TRBV20-1	TRBD2	TGCAGTGCTAGAGGAACTAGCGGGAATATCGGGGAGCAGTTCTTC	CSARGTSGNIGEQFF